This T cell receptor beta chain comes out of a study of T cells in Graves' hyperthyroidism and ophthalmopathy. General study results and limits: In the blood, most expanded thyroid clonotypes above 0.001 appeared as well.

As concerns this clonotype: Its matching antigen is unknown.

Regions amplified from RNA transcripts were the TCR beta CDR3 regions. The primer set for the first-round RT-PCR of the TCR CDR3 was HTBI. MiXCR, applied by TCRdb to the multiplex PCR reads, yields one record per CDR3 protein. The table records roughly 500,000 distinct CDR3 sequences, 40% to 55% of them present only once. Exclusion followed for patients with uncontrolled infection, other autoimmune disease, pregnancy or lactation. CDR1 is SGHAT and CDR2 is FQDESV in the germline V gene (reference sequence). The V gene lost 5 bases and the J gene lost 0 bases, with 15 bases spanning the gap. The CDR3 loop spans 16 amino acids.

Source material: peripheral blood or thyroid tissue (not recorded which). This sequence joins TRBV11-1 and TRBJ2-3; D is uncertain. This clonotype originated in an adult woman with Graves' disease, either hyperthyroidism or ophthalmopathy (not recorded which). Here the CDR3 DNA reads TGTGCCAGCAGCGGATTAGCACGGGTTAGCACAGATACGCAGTATTTT. Its protein product is CASSGLARVSTDTQYF.